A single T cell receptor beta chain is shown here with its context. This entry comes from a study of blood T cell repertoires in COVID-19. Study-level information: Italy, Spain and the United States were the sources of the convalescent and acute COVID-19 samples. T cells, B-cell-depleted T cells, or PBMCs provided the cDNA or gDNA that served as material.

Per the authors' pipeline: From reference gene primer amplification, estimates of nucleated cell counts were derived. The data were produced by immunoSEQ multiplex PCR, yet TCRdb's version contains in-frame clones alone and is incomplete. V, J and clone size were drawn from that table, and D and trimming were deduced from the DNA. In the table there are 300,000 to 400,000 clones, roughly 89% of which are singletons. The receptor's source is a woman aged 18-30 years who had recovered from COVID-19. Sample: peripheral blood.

CDR3: CASSFRQGDNEQFF. The CDR3, as DNA: TGTGCCAGCAGTTTCCGACAGGGGGACAATGAGCAGTTCTTC. The chain employs TRBV28 and TRBJ2-1; TRBD1 aligns across 9 bases. V dropped 3 bases and J dropped 5; count of bases not matched to a gene: 2. This CDR3 contains 14 residues. CDR1 and CDR2 from the germline V gene are MDHEN and SYDVKM.